This is a list of T cell receptor beta chains from one sample in a study of shared clonotypes between healthy human individuals. The repertoire was sequenced with immunoSEQ multiplex PCR; TCRdb's copy has only in-frame clones and lacks some. This table holds a few million clones, roughly 95% found once. Material for sequencing was naive CD4+ T cells sorted from blood. The receptor source for this set is a young man in good health. Each CDR3 is given with its conserved first and last residue. The D gene is left open where the match is weak. Expanded clones get a size class; other rows say once, few or many, or leave the size out.

TRBJ1-1 | NA | NA | TRBV11-2 | 13 | TGTGCCAGCAGCTCCGCCCCCACAGGGAAAGCTTTCTTT | CASSSAPTGKAFF
TRBJ2-1 | TRBD2 | NA | TRBV5-1 | 16 | TGCGCCAGCAGCGTTACTGGGACTAGCGGGAGGAATGAGCAGTTCTTC | CASSVTGTSGRNEQFF
TRBJ2-2 | NA | NA | TRBV9 | 15 | TGTGCCAGCAGCGAGACTAGAGGTGGGACCGGGGAGCTGTTTTTT | CASSETRGGTGELFF
TRBJ2-3 | NA | NA | TRBV7-2 | 14 | TGTGCCAGCAGCTTGTCCGTATTCACAGATACGCAGTATTTT | CASSLSVFTDTQYF
TRBJ2-3 | NA | once | TRBV5-1 | 15 | TGCGCCAGCAGCGGTCCTCCGAGGAGCACAGATACGCAGTATTTT | CASSGPPRSTDTQYF
TRBJ2-7 | TRBD1 | NA | TRBV2 | 13 | TGTGCCAGCAGGGACAGGGAAGCGCACGAGCAGTACTTC | CASRDREAHEQYF
TRBJ2-7 | TRBD1 | NA | TRBV6-5 | 13 | TGTGCAAGCAAACAGGGGACGGTGGGCGAGCAGTACTTC | CASKQGTVGEQYF
TRBJ1-6 | NA | NA | TRBV11-2 | 15 | TGTGCCAGCAGACTAGGACAGACCTATAATTCACCCCTCCACTTT | CASRLGQTYNSPLHF
TRBJ2-2 | TRBD1 | NA | TRBV6-1 | 16 | TGTGCCAGCAGTGAAGCAGAGGGACAGGGCTCTGGGGAGCTGTTTTTT | CASSEAEGQGSGELFF
TRBJ2-1 | TRBD2 | NA | TRBV27 | 21 | TGTGCCAGCAGTTCGAAACCCCCAGTACATAGCGGGAGGGCCCCGTATTATGAGCAGTTCTTC | CASSSKPPVHSGRAPYYEQFF
TRBJ2-7 | TRBD2 | NA | TRBV5-1 | 14 | TGCGCCAGCAGCTCGAGCGGGGATGGCTACGAGCAGTACTTC | CASSSSGDGYEQYF
TRBJ2-1 | TRBD2 | NA | TRBV10-3 | 15 | TGTGCCATCAGTGAGTCTGGGGGACTAGACAATGAGCAGTTCTTC | CAISESGGLDNEQFF
TRBJ2-7 | NA | NA | TRBV30 | 13 | TGTGCCTGGAGTGTACAAGGACAGCGAGAGCAGTACTTC | CAWSVQGQREQYF
TRBJ1-1 | NA | NA | TRBV7-2 | 13 | TGTGCCAGCAGACAATTCAAGGGGACTGAAGCTTTCTTT | CASRQFKGTEAFF
TRBJ2-3 | NA | NA | TRBV7-2 | 11 | TGTGCCAGCACAAGCACAGATACGCAGTATTTT | CASTSTDTQYF
TRBJ1-1 | NA | NA | TRBV27 | 12 | TGTGCCAGCAGTTCAACCGGGACAGAAGCTTTCTTT | CASSSTGTEAFF
TRBJ1-1 | NA | NA | TRBV30 | 13 | TGTGCCTGGAGGCGCATAGGCTTCACTGAAGCTTTCTTT | CAWRRIGFTEAFF
TRBJ2-7 | NA | NA | TRBV27 | 13 | TGTGCCAGCAGTTTAATCGGGCCCTACGAGCAGTACTTC | CASSLIGPYEQYF
TRBJ1-2 | NA | NA | TRBV7-6 | 13 | TGTGCCAGCAGCTTAGGGACAGACTATGGCTACACCTTC | CASSLGTDYGYTF
TRBJ2-4 | TRBD2 | NA | TRBV7-2 | 18 | TGTGCCAGCAGCTTCGCTCGGACTAGCGGGTTGGCCAAAAACATTCAGTACTTC | CASSFARTSGLAKNIQYF
TRBJ2-5 | TRBD1 | NA | TRBV10-3 | 14 | TGTGCCATCAGCGGACAGGGGGGTGCAGAGACCCAGTACTTC | CAISGQGGAETQYF
TRBJ2-7 | TRBD2 | NA | TRBV18 | 16 | TGTGCCAGCTCTTCGATTAGCGGGAAGATCCCCTACGAGCAGTACTTC | CASSSISGKIPYEQYF
TRBJ2-1 | TRBD2 | NA | TRBV11-3 | 16 | TGTGCCAGCAGCTTAGGAGGGCTAGCGGGAGGCAATGAGCAGTTCTTC | CASSLGGLAGGNEQFF
TRBJ1-1 | NA | NA | TRBV9 | 14 | TGTGCCAGCAGCGTAGCGAACTCTCCTGCGGGAGCTTTCTTT | CASSVANSPAGAFF
TRBJ2-1 | NA | NA | TRBV5-1 | 15 | TGCGCCAGCAGCTCCAAGGGGGGGGCCGACAATGAGCAGTTCTTC | CASSSKGGADNEQFF
TRBJ2-2 | NA | NA | TRBV14 | 17 | TGTGCCAGCAGCCAACCGGCGGGCAGGATGAACACCGGGGAGCTGTTTTTT | CASSQPAGRMNTGELFF
TRBJ2-1 | TRBD2 | NA | TRBV25-1 | 17 | TGTGCCAGCAGTGGTCCGGGACTAGCGGGAGGAAACAATGAGCAGTTCTTC | CASSGPGLAGGNNEQFF
TRBJ1-3 | NA | once | TRBV28 | 13 | TGTGCCGCCCATCAGGGATATGGAAACACCATATATTTT | CAAHQGYGNTIYF
TRBJ1-1 | TRBD1 | NA | TRBV29-1 | 15 | TGCAGCGGGATCACCAAATCAGGGGGCGCCCCTGAAGCTTTCTTT | CSGITKSGGAPEAFF